Sequencing of this T cell receptor beta chain was carried out in a study of T cell clusters in autoimmune cytopenias. Germline V gene sequence: CDR1 KGHSH, CDR2 LQKENI. The CDR3 sequence is 18 residues long. TRB amplification used around 260 ng of peripheral blood genomic DNA. TRB was amplified by touch-down multiplex PCR, primer pools A and B combined. With the multiplex PCR reads reprocessed, TCRdb shows one record per CDR3 protein and no DNA. This listing includes approximately 6,000 distinct CDR3 sequences. The chain uses TRBV18 and TRBJ2-7; TCRdb's assignment of TRBD1 cannot be checked, as there is no DNA. The sequenced sample consisted of peripheral blood. The clonotype was recovered from a human donor with an autoimmune cytopenia or autoimmune hepatitis (not recorded which). Here the CDR3 reads CASSPKGRGFFYSYEQYF.